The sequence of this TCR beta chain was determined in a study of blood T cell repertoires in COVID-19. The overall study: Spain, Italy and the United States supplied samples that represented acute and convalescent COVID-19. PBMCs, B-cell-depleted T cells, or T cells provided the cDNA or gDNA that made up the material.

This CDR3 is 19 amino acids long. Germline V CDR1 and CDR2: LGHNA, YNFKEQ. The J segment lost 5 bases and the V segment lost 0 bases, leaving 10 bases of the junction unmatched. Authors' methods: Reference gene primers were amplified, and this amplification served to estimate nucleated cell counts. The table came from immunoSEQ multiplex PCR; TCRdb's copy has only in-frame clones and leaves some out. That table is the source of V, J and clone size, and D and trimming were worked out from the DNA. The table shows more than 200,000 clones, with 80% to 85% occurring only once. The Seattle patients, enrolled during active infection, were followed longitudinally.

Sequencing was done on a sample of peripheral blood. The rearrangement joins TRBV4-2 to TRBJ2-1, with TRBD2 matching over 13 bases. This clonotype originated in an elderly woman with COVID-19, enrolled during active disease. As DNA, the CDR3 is TGTGCCAGCAGCCAAGATTGGGGATACGGACTAGCGGGGGACAATGAGCAGTTCTTC. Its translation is CASSQDWGYGLAGDNEQFF.